A selection of T cell receptor beta chains follows, all from one sample in a study of shared clonotypes between healthy human individuals. Assay: immunoSEQ multiplex PCR; the TCRdb copy retains only in-frame clones and omits some. The repertoire holds under 750,000 clones, with roughly 72% as singletons. The sample taken for sequencing was memory CD4+ T cells sorted from blood. The receptors shown here come from a woman in her twenties or thirties in good health. Each CDR3 is given with its conserved first and last residue. Fields, in order: clone size, D gene, J gene, V gene, CDR3 DNA, CDR3 protein. D genes are given only for firm matches. The size of a clone is reported for some rows only, either as once, few or many, or as a class for expanded clones.

>-|-|TRBJ2-7|TRBV5-5
TGTGCCAGCAGCTTGGGTGGGAACTCCTACGAGCAGTACTTC
CASSLGGNSYEQYF
>-|-|TRBJ2-7|TRBV6-5
TGTGCCAGCAGCCCTGCCGGCTCCTACGAGCAGTACTTC
CASSPAGSYEQYF
>-|TRBD1|TRBJ2-7|TRBV6-1
TGTGCCAGCAGTCTCGGACAGGCTGAGGAGCAGTACTTC
CASSLGQAEEQYF
>-|TRBD1|TRBJ2-2|TRBV6-4
TGTGCCAGCAGCCCACAGGGGGAGACCGGGGAGCTGTTTTTT
CASSPQGETGELFF
>-|TRBD2|TRBJ2-7|TRBV28
TGTGCCAGCAGTGGGGGGGGTGGCGGGATCTCCTACGAGCAGTACTTC
CASSGGGGGISYEQYF
>-|-|TRBJ2-7|TRBV4-1
TGCGCCAGCAGCCAAGAACAGGTCTCCTACGAGCAGTACTTC
CASSQEQVSYEQYF
>-|-|TRBJ2-1|TRBV5-1
TGCGCCAGCAGCTTAATCGTATCGGCGGGATCTCGCTCCTACAATGAGCAGTTCTTC
CASSLIVSAGSRSYNEQFF
>-|TRBD2|TRBJ2-7|TRBV6-1
TGTGCCAGCAGTGGCCAAATGGGACTAGCGGACAGGTACGAGCAGTACTTC
CASSGQMGLADRYEQYF
>-|-|TRBJ1-2|TRBV5-8
TGTGCCAGCAGCTTGCCTATCAAAACAAGCTATGGCTACACCTTC
CASSLPIKTSYGYTF
>-|-|TRBJ2-5|TRBV6-5
TGTGCCAGCAGCCAAGGAGTTAGGGAGACCCAGTACTTC
CASSQGVRETQYF
>-|-|TRBJ2-7|TRBV19
TGTGCCAGTAGTATTCCCGGACAGCCGCAAGGGCAGTACTTC
CASSIPGQPQGQYF
>-|TRBD1|TRBJ1-3|TRBV28
TGTGCCAGCAGTTCGACAGGGGCCTACTCTGGAAACACCATATATTTT
CASSSTGAYSGNTIYF
>few|-|TRBJ2-1|TRBV9
TGTGCCAGCAGCCCTTCCAATACAGTAGCTAATGAGCAGTTCTTC
CASSPSNTVANEQFF
>-|TRBD1|TRBJ1-5|TRBV27
TGTGCCAGCAGGCCGGACAGGCCGAATCAGCCCCAGCATTTT
CASRPDRPNQPQHF
>-|-|TRBJ2-5|TRBV7-9
TGTGCCAGCAGCTTAGGGCCTGGGGAGACCCAGTACTTC
CASSLGPGETQYF
>once|TRBD2|TRBJ2-3|TRBV5-1
TGCGCCAGCAGTTTTAGCGGGAGCGGTAGCACAGATACGCAGTATTTT
CASSFSGSGSTDTQYF
>-|TRBD1|TRBJ1-1|TRBV5-1
TGCGCCAGCAGCAGTTCAGGGGGAGAAGCTTTCTTT
CASSSSGGEAFF
>-|-|TRBJ1-1|TRBV5-4
TGTGCCAGCAGCTACTTCCATTTGAACACTGAAGCTTTCTTT
CASSYFHLNTEAFF
>-|TRBD2|TRBJ2-3|TRBV7-2
TGTGCCAGCAGCTTAGCGCTAGCGGGAGCGGGCGGGGGGCAGTATTTT
CASSLALAGAGGGQYF
>-|TRBD1|TRBJ2-5|TRBV5-1
TGCGCCAGCAGCTTGGGGACAGGCCGGCTGACCCAGTACTTC
CASSLGTGRLTQYF
>-|-|TRBJ1-2|TRBV7-2
TGTGCCAGGCCCGGGCCGAGCGGGTATGGCTACACCTTC
CARPGPSGYGYTF
>-|-|TRBJ2-1|TRBV27
TGTGCCAGCAGTCTAGGACGTAGTTTCTACAATGAGCAGTTCTTC
CASSLGRSFYNEQFF
>-|-|TRBJ2-7|TRBV4-1
TGCGCCAGCAGCCAAGAGCTTAGAGCCTACGAGCAGTACTTC
CASSQELRAYEQYF
>-|-|TRBJ1-1|TRBV6-1
TGTGCCAGCAGCCACAGGGAAGTGGTCGAAGCTTTCTTT
CASSHREVVEAFF
>-|TRBD2|TRBJ2-1|TRBV2
TGTGCCAGCAGTCGAAGAACTAGCGGCGAAGACAATGAGCAGTTCTTC
CASSRRTSGEDNEQFF
>many|TRBD1|TRBJ1-2|TRBV4-1
TGCGCCAGCAGCCAAGTCCCGAGGGGACAGGTAGTCCTCGGAGAGGGCTACACCTTC
CASSQVPRGQVVLGEGYTF
>-|-|TRBJ2-1|TRBV2
TGTGCCAGCCTCCGGGACCAACTCTACAATGAGCAGTTCTTC
CASLRDQLYNEQFF
>-|-|TRBJ2-5|TRBV15
TGTGCCACCAGCAACGGGTGGACCCAGTACTTC
CATSNGWTQYF
>-|-|TRBJ1-3|TRBV19
TGTGCCAGTACACCCTATGACAGCTACTCTGGAAACACCATATATTTT
CASTPYDSYSGNTIYF
>-|TRBD2|TRBJ2-7|TRBV5-1
TGCGCCAGCAGCTTTGGGACTAGCGGGAGGATAGAGAGTTACGAGCAGTACTTC
CASSFGTSGRIESYEQYF
>few|TRBD1|TRBJ2-5|TRBV6-5
TGTGCCAGCAGTTACGGTGACAGGGGAAGGGCGACCCAGTACTTC
CASSYGDRGRATQYF
>-|TRBD2|TRBJ2-1|TRBV2
TGTGCCAGCAGACTAGCGGCTAGCTCCTACAATGAGCAGTTCTTC
CASRLAASSYNEQFF
>few|-|TRBJ2-1|TRBV5-4
TGTGCCAGCAGCTTGGACCTAGCTGGGTCCTACAATGAGCAGTTCTTC
CASSLDLAGSYNEQFF
>-|TRBD2|TRBJ2-2|TRBV27
TGTGCCAGCACGGGAGGGATTCTCGGGGAGCTGTTTTTT
CASTGGILGELFF
>-|TRBD2|TRBJ2-7|TRBV2
TGTGCCAGCAGTGAACAGGGCCAAGGGCTAGCGGGTAACGAGCAGTACTTC
CASSEQGQGLAGNEQYF
>-|-|TRBJ1-4|TRBV30
TGTGCCTCTACCCAGGAGCCGGCGGGCGAAAAACTGTTTTTT
CASTQEPAGEKLFF
>-|-|TRBJ2-3|TRBV5-6
TGTGCCAGCAGCTTGGGGACCAGCACAGATACGCAGTATTTT
CASSLGTSTDTQYF
>once|-|TRBJ2-5|TRBV21-1
TGTGCCAGCTGTGGGACAGGGATCTCCCAAGAGACCCAGTACTTC
CASCGTGISQETQYF
>-|TRBD1|TRBJ1-5|TRBV6-5
TGTGCCAGCACGGGCAGGGGGGCCAATCAGCCCCAGCATTTT
CASTGRGANQPQHF
>-|TRBD2|TRBJ2-6|TRBV15
TGTGCCACCAGCAGAGATTTTGGGGCCCAGCGGGGGCCTGGGGCCAACGTCCTGACTTTC
CATSRDFGAQRGPGANVLTF
>-|TRBD2|TRBJ2-2|TRBV25-1
TGTGCCAGCACGGGGGGAGTTGCGCGGGCCGGGGAGCTGTTTTTT
CASTGGVARAGELFF
>-|-|TRBJ1-2|TRBV6-1
TGTGCCAGCAGTGAATTCACAGGGTATGGCTACACCTTC
CASSEFTGYGYTF
>few|TRBD2|TRBJ2-1|TRBV4-2
TGTGCCAGCAGCTCCTCCCTAGCGGGGAGGGGTAATGAGCAGTTCTTC
CASSSSLAGRGNEQFF
>-|-|TRBJ2-3|TRBV29-1
TGCAGCGTTGTAGATAACTGGTCAGATACGCAGTATTTT
CSVVDNWSDTQYF
>-|-|TRBJ1-1|TRBV19
TGTGCCAGTACCTCACTCCCCTTCAAAAGGACGACCAATTTT
CASTSLPFKRTTNF